This T cell receptor (beta chain) originates from a study of T cells in Graves' hyperthyroidism and ophthalmopathy. Newly diagnosed patients aged 18 to 65 had hyperthyroidism of under 2 months' duration. Preceding any ophthalmopathy symptoms, the blood sample dates from first hyperthyroidism diagnosis. The CDR3 runs to 15 residues. CDR1 and CDR2 (germline): MNHEY, SVGEGT. Trimming removed 6 bases from V and 5 bases from J, with 17 bases in between. Template material for amplifying TCR beta CDR3 regions consisted of RNA transcripts. The TCR CDR3 first-round RT-PCR relied on the HTBI primer set. TCRdb redid the calling of the multiplex PCR reads with MiXCR, one entry per CDR3 protein. The data show around 350,000 distinct CDR3 sequences, approximately 14% seen once. This clonotype was detected a few times.

The source is a young woman with Graves' hyperthyroidism that later progressed to Graves' ophthalmopathy. The J gene is TRBJ2-1, the V gene TRBV6-2 or TRBV6-3, with a possible D match to TRBD1 (5 bases). Sequencing was carried out using blood. The CDR3 spells CASRGAALLHNEQFF. DNA for the CDR3: TGTGCCAGCAGAGGGGCAGCCCTACTACACAATGAGCAGTTCTTC.